This TCR beta chain was sequenced in a study of blood T cell repertoires in COVID-19. About the research overall: Nucleic acid was either cDNA or gDNA, and it came from T cells, B-cell-depleted T cells, or PBMCs.

Original analysis: Estimation of nucleated cell counts was performed using reference gene primer amplification. Sequencing used immunoSEQ multiplex PCR; TCRdb keeps in-frame clones, though not all of them. The DNA was the basis for D and trimming; V, J and clone size are from that table. Of hundreds of thousands of clones in the sample, 84% were seen once. The CDR3 contains 12 residues. V lost 6 bases and J 5 bases, leaving 10 bases between the germline ends. Germline V lookup: CDR1 MNHEY, CDR2 SVGEGT. The chain has TRBV6-2 or TRBV6-3 and TRBJ1-1; unclear D gene. This TCR came from a man younger than 40 with active or convalescent COVID-19. The sequencing input was peripheral blood. This CDR3 reads CASSVARTEAFF. The DNA of the CDR3 is TGTGCCAGCAGCGTAGCTAGGACTGAAGCTTTCTTT.